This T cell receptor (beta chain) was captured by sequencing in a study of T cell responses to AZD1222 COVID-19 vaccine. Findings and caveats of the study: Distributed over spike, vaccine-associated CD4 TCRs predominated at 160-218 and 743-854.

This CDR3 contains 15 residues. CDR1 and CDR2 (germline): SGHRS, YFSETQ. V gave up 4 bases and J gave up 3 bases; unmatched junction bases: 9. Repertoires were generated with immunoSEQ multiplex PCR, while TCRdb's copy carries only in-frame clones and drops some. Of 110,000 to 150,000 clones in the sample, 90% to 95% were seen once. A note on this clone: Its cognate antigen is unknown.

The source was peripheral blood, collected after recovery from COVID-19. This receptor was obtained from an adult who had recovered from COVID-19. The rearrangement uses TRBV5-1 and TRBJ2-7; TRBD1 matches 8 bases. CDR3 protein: CASSPGQGKGYEQYF. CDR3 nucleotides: TGCGCCAGCAGCCCTGGACAGGGAAAAGGCTACGAGCAGTACTTC.